This TCR beta chain was sequenced during a study of shared clonotypes between healthy human individuals. Study as a whole: The study enrolled two women and three men aged 18 to 49. Study results and caveats: Generation probabilities of non-shared clonotypes were lower (relative to those shared by all four donors). Sharing across a few donors was seen in around 5% of naive CD4 clonotypes.

The CDR3 sequence is 11 residues long. V lost 2 bases and J 4 bases, leaving 3 bases between the germline ends. Germline V lookup: CDR1 SGHRS, CDR2 YFSETQ. The donors, healthy adults who were HIV-negative, had experienced no recent acute infections or vaccinations. Generated by immunoSEQ multiplex PCR, the TCRdb table keeps only in-frame clones and is missing some. This sample has some 1.5 million clones, with 95% to 99% found just once. This clone was counted once. Its antigen remains unknown. Different DNA sequences within this sample yield the same CDR3. The V call is TRBV5-1, the J call TRBJ2-5; D uncertain. The receptor's source is a man in his thirties or forties in good health. Sequenced: naive CD4+ T cells sorted from blood. Subset indicated: CD45RA+ positively selected. The CDR3: CASSFTETQYF. As DNA, the CDR3 is TGCGCCAGCAGCTTCACAGAGACCCAGTACTTC.